Below are 4 T cell receptor beta chains sequenced from a single sample in a study of OX40 agonist ivuxolimab in advanced cancers. Method: immunoSEQ multiplex PCR; TCRdb's copy keeps in-frame clones and lacks some. This sample has around 57,000 clones, with 75% to 85% found just once. The source material was CD4+ or CD8+ T cells sorted from blood, sampled in a trial of the OX40 agonist ivuxolimab. These receptors came from an adult with an advanced solid tumor such as melanoma, head and neck, liver or kidney cancer.

CDR3 sequence reads: CASSLDRGFYNEQFF. DNA for the CDR3: TGTGCCAGCAGCTTAGATCGGGGATTCTACAATGAGCAGTTCTTC. The chain employs TRBV7-2 and TRBJ2-1; D is perhaps TRBD2 (5 bases). The germline gives CDR1 SGHTA, CDR2 FQGNSA. This CDR3 is built from 15 residues. V was pared by 1 base and J by 3 bases, with 10 bases between.

This clone was seen once. CDR3 DNA sequence: TGCGCCAGCAGCTTGAGGACTAGCGGGGGCAACAATGAGCAGTTCTTC. Translated, it gives CASSLRTSGGNNEQFF. The V call is TRBV5-1, the J call TRBJ2-1, with 13 bases matching TRBD2. The CDR3 has 16 amino acids. V shed 1 base, J shed 5 bases, and the junction held 3 bases outside the gene matches. From germline, CDR1 is SGHRS and CDR2 YFSETQ.

The chain employs TRBV5-1 and TRBJ2-7; D may be TRBD1 (6 bases). V lost 0 bases, J lost 2 bases, and 12 bases lay in between. Germline V gene sequence: CDR1 SGHRS, CDR2 YFSETQ. CDR3 length: 15 amino acids. CDR3 bases: TGCGCCAGCAGCTTGGAGTTGCAGGGGACCTACGAGCAGTACTTC. It codes for CASSLELQGTYEQYF. Full variable domain (rest looked up from reference TRBV5-1 and TRBJ2-7): KAGVTQTPRYLIKTRGQQVTLSCSPISGHRSVSWYQQTPGQGLQFLFEYFSETQRNKGNFPGRFSGRQFSNSRSEMNVSTLELGDSALYLCASSLELQGTYEQYFGPGTRLTVT.

This chain links TRBV19 with TRBJ2-2, with 7 bases that match TRBD2. Trimming at V came to 6 bases and at J to 2 bases, leaving 6 bases not matched to a gene. Germline CDR1 LNHDA, CDR2 SQIVND (reference sequence). CDR3 size: 15 residues. CDR3 sequence reads: CASRALALNTGELFF. As DNA, the CDR3 is TGTGCCAGTAGAGCACTAGCGCTTAACACCGGGGAGCTGTTTTTT.